Listed here are 32 T cell receptor beta chains from one sample, sequenced in a study of cytotoxic CD8 clonotypes in ibrutinib-treated CLL. Only in-frame clones appear in the TCRdb table, and some are missing; sequencing was by immunoSEQ multiplex PCR. The sample yields approximately 74,000 clones, around 84% seen once. Sequencing was performed on PBMCs, taken at disease progression, from a patient treated with ibrutinib. These receptors originate from a human donor with chronic lymphocytic leukemia.

The chain is built from TRBV5-1 and TRBJ2-7, with 7 bases identical to TRBD2. Germline loops: CDR1 SGHRS, CDR2 YFSETQ. The CDR3 is 18 amino acids. The junction had 16 bases not matched to a gene; V was cut back by 0 bases and J by 4 bases. The chain's CDR3 is CASSLVPPREAPRYEQYF. As DNA, the CDR3 is TGCGCCAGCAGCTTGGTTCCCCCCCGGGAGGCTCCACGGTACGAGCAGTACTTC.

This clone was found once. V is TRBV19 and J is TRBJ1-1; D is perhaps TRBD1 (5 bases). Germline V lookup: CDR1 LNHDA, CDR2 SQIVND (reference sequence). The CDR3 has 14 amino acids. V was pared by 7 bases and J by 3 bases, with 15 bases between. CDR3 sequence: CASTTPGPYTEAFF. The DNA for the CDR3 is TGTGCCAGTACCACCCCGGGACCCTACACTGAAGCTTTCTTT.

The genes are TRBV6-1 and TRBJ2-3, with a possible D match to TRBD2 (5 bases). V lost 4 bases and J lost 7, with 9 bases in between. Germline V lookup: CDR1 MNHNS, CDR2 SASEGT. The CDR3 covers 12 residues. CDR3 amino acids: CASSVGENTQYF. The CDR3 coding sequence is TGTGCCAGCAGTGTCGGGGAGAATACGCAGTATTTT.

The rearrangement uses TRBV2 and TRBJ1-5; 7 nucleotides match TRBD1. CDR1 is SNHLY, CDR2 FYNNEI, per germline. The CDR3 length is 15 residues. V trimming: 5 bases; J trimming: 2 bases; junction bases outside the gene matches: 6. The CDR3 region is CASSLQGIGNQPQHF. The CDR3 DNA sequence: TGTGCCAGCAGTTTACAGGGGATCGGCAATCAGCCCCAGCATTTT.

V is TRBV30 and J is TRBJ2-7; D is ambiguous. This CDR3 region has 13 residues. Germline V CDR1 and CDR2: GTSNPN, SVGIG (reference sequence). V was trimmed by 4 bases and J by 4 bases, leaving 14 bases between them. CDR3 residues: CAWNRASWYEQYF. The DNA of the CDR3 is TGTGCCTGGAACCGGGCCAGTTGGTACGAGCAGTACTTC.

This chain connects TRBV7-2 to TRBJ2-7; 7 bases map to TRBD2. The ends lost 4 bases at V and 4 bases at J; junction bases unmatched: 7. This CDR3 is built from 14 residues. The germline V gene has CDR1 SGHTA and CDR2 FQGNSA. The CDR3, as DNA: TGTGCCAGCAGCTGGGGGGGGAGGCCTTACGAGCAGTACTTC. Residues: CASSWGGRPYEQYF.

The chain is built from TRBV6-5 and TRBJ2-2, with TRBD2 matching 7 bases. Per the germline V gene, CDR1 is MNHEY and CDR2 is SVGAGI. V lost 5 bases and J lost 3; bases outside the gene matches: 6. The length of the CDR3 is 15 residues. The CDR3 region has the DNA TGTGCCAGCAGTCAGCTTAGCGGGTACACCGGGGAGCTGTTTTTT. Its protein product is CASSQLSGYTGELFF.

This clone was observed a handful of times. V gene TRBV10-2 combines with J gene TRBJ2-5, with 11 bases lining up with TRBD2. Germline CDR1 WSHSY, CDR2 SAAADI. The ends lost 7 bases at V and 4 bases at J; junction bases unmatched: 5. The CDR3 has 14 amino acids. CDR3 sequence: CASKLAGVGETQYF. CDR3 DNA sequence: TGCGCCAGCAAACTAGCGGGGGTCGGAGAGACCCAGTACTTC.

The rearrangement uses TRBV6-6 and TRBJ2-2; 9 nucleotides agree with TRBD1. Germline trimming cut 11 bases from V and 4 bases from J; bases unmatched to any gene: 8. The CDR3 is 14 amino acids. CDR1 is MNHNY, CDR2 SVGAGI, per germline (reference sequence). The CDR3 loop reads CAVLPGQGTGELFF. CDR3 nucleotide sequence: TGTGCCGTCTTACCGGGACAGGGCACCGGGGAGCTGTTTTTT.

V and J are TRBV7-6 and TRBJ2-5; no firm D call. This CDR3 region has 14 residues. From germline, CDR1 is SGHVS and CDR2 FNYEAQ. Deletions cut 1 base from V and 3 bases from J, with 9 bases between. CDR3 loop: CASSLELIEETQYF. In DNA, the CDR3 is TGTGCCAGCAGCTTAGAACTTATTGAAGAGACCCAGTACTTC.

V gene TRBV9 combines with J gene TRBJ1-1, with a weak D call TRBD1 (5 bases). Germline V lookup: CDR1 SGDLS, CDR2 YYNGEE. V was pared by 0 bases and J by 0 bases, with 9 bases between. The CDR3 is 15 amino acids. This CDR3 reads CASSVVGALNTEAFF. The CDR3 DNA follows: TGTGCCAGCAGCGTAGTCGGGGCTTTGAACACTGAAGCTTTCTTT.

This chain links TRBV7-8 with TRBJ1-2; no clear D gene. With 1 base removed from V and 2 bases from J, the gap between germline ends came to 8 bases. Germline loops: CDR1 SGHVS, CDR2 FQNEAQ. CDR3 length: 14 amino acids. CDR3 region: CASSLGADNYGYTF. CDR3 DNA sequence: TGTGCCAGCAGCTTAGGGGCAGACAACTATGGCTACACCTTC.

The rearrangement uses TRBV19 and TRBJ1-5; tentative D call: TRBD1 (5 bases). CDR1 and CDR2 from the germline V gene are LNHDA and SQIVND (reference sequence). Trimming left V 9 bases short and J 5 bases short, with 17 bases between. CDR3 length: 14 amino acids. In nucleotides, the CDR3 is TGTGCCAGCGAGAGGGACGGCACCGATCAGCCCCAGCATTTT. Protein sequence: CASERDGTDQPQHF.

The rearrangement uses TRBV7-2 and TRBJ1-6, with D uncertain. CDR3 length equals 12 residues. Trimming left V 10 bases short and J 4 bases short, with 8 bases between. Looked up from germline, CDR1 is SGHTA and CDR2 is FQGNSA. CDR3 bases: TGTGCCATCGGGCAGTATAATTCACCCCTCCACTTT. Protein product: CAIGQYNSPLHF.

The chain joins TRBV6-1 to TRBJ2-1; 10 bases map to TRBD1. The V gene's germline CDR1 is MNHNS and CDR2 SASEGT. V lost 4 bases and J lost 9; bases outside the gene matches: 3. CDR3 length equals 13 residues. This chain's CDR3 is CASSATGGGEQFF. In DNA form, the CDR3 reads TGTGCCAGCAGTGCGACAGGGGGCGGTGAGCAGTTCTTC.

The sample holds one count of this clone. The chain has TRBV5-1 and TRBJ2-2; a weak D match, TRBD2 (5 bases). Germline loops: CDR1 SGHRS, CDR2 YFSETQ. The V end lost 2 bases, the J end lost 2 bases, and 10 bases lay between the germline ends. The CDR3 loop spans 15 amino acids. The CDR3 sequence: CASSLRGLNTGELFF. The CDR3 DNA is TGCGCCAGCAGCTTACGGGGTCTCAACACCGGGGAGCTGTTTTTT. The variable domain in full, with the rest retrieved from reference TRBV5-1 and TRBJ2-2, is KAGVTQTPRYLIKTRGQQVTLSCSPISGHRSVSWYQQTPGQGLQFLFEYFSETQRNKGNFPGRFSGRQFSNSRSEMNVSTLELGDSALYLCASSLRGLNTGELFFGEGSRLTVL.

The CDR3 region has the DNA TGTGCCAGCAACCGTGGACAGGGTTACTACGAGCAGTACTTC. Protein product: CASNRGQGYYEQYF. The V and J genes are TRBV7-9 and TRBJ2-7; 8 nucleotides agree with TRBD1. Germline values: CDR1 SEHNR, CDR2 FQNEAQ (reference sequence). The CDR3 is 14 amino acids. Trimming took 7 bases from V and 3 from J; bases not matched to a gene: 8.

CDR3 in amino acids: CAWRRSGNTIYF. DNA for the CDR3: TGTGCCTGGAGACGCTCTGGAAACACCATATATTTT. The gene calls are TRBV30 and TRBJ1-3; D unresolved. Germline V lookup: CDR1 GTSNPN, CDR2 SVGIG (reference sequence). V was clipped by 3 bases and J by 0 bases, with 3 bases between them. The CDR3 loop spans 12 amino acids.

This clone was seen only once. V is TRBV19 and J is TRBJ2-7, with D possibly TRBD2 on 5 matching bases. Per germline, CDR1 LNHDA and CDR2 SQIVND (reference sequence). This CDR3 region has 14 residues. The V gene lost 7 bases and the J gene lost 4 bases, with 17 bases spanning the gap. The CDR3 protein is CASISFGSSYEQYF. The CDR3, as DNA: TGTGCCAGTATTAGTTTTGGGAGCTCATACGAGCAGTACTTC. The whole variable domain, filled in from reference TRBV19 and TRBJ2-7, reads DGGITQSPKYLFRKEGQNVTLSCEQNLNHDAMYWYRQDPGQGLRLIYYSQIVNDFQKGDIAEGYSVSREKKESFPLTVTSAQKNPTAFYLCASISFGSSYEQYFGPGTRLTVT.

This rearrangement joins TRBV29-1 to TRBJ2-7, with D hard to call. This CDR3 spans 15 amino acids. With 0 bases removed from V and 3 bases from J, the gap between germline ends came to 15 bases. In germline, CDR1 is SQVTM, CDR2 ANQGSEA. CDR3 in DNA: TGCAGCGTTGAAGATCGGTTAGATTCGGTCTACGAGCAGTACTTC. Protein: CSVEDRLDSVYEQYF.

The chain couples TRBV5-1 to TRBJ2-5; no definite D call. Germline values: CDR1 SGHRS, CDR2 YFSETQ. The CDR3 runs to 13 residues. Trimming took 4 bases from V and 4 from J, leaving 11 bases between them. The CDR3 DNA reads TGCGCCAGCAGCGTCATCGTGGGAGAGACCCAGTACTTC. This sequence encodes CASSVIVGETQYF.

Relative to its sample, this clone is medium-sized. The V call is TRBV11-2, the J call TRBJ2-2; D is ambiguous. The ends were cut back, 0 bases at V and 1 base at J, with 3 bases in the middle. The CDR3 extends over 14 amino acids. Germline loops: CDR1 SGHAT, CDR2 FQNNGV. DNA for the CDR3: TGTGCCAGCAGCTTAGAGTGGAACACCGGGGAGCTGTTTTTT. It yields the protein CASSLEWNTGELFF.

The V gene is TRBV27, the J gene TRBJ1-5; maybe TRBD1 (6 bases). This CDR3 is 15 amino acids long. Germline V gene data show CDR1 as MNHEY and CDR2 as SMNVEV (reference sequence). Trimming pared 6 bases from V and 6 bases from J, leaving 18 bases between. The CDR3 sequence: CASSAMGGAAQPQHF. The CDR3, as DNA: TGTGCCAGCAGCGCCATGGGGGGGGCTGCTCAGCCCCAGCATTTT.

This rearrangement joins TRBV11-3 to TRBJ2-4; 7 bases are a match to TRBD2. J lost 4 bases, V lost 5 bases, and 11 bases had no gene match. The CDR3 runs 16 residues. CDR1 is SGHNT, CDR2 YENEEA, per germline. The CDR3 reads CASSPFSGGSKNIQYF. The CDR3 region has the DNA TGTGCCAGCAGCCCATTTTCCGGGGGGTCTAAAAACATTCAGTACTTC.

The rearrangement uses TRBV7-9 and TRBJ2-5; 7 bases align to TRBD1. Germline V gene data show CDR1 as SEHNR and CDR2 as FQNEAQ (reference sequence). This CDR3 has 15 amino acids. The junction had 8 bases not matched to a gene; V was cut back by 2 bases and J by 5 bases. DNA for the CDR3: TGTGCCAGCAGCTTAAACAGGGGCGGAAGGGAGACCCAGTACTTC. As protein: CASSLNRGGRETQYF.

This chain connects TRBV10-2 to TRBJ1-3; the D gene is possibly TRBD1 (5 bases). V lost 2 bases and J lost 0, with 8 bases in between. CDR1 is WSHSY and CDR2 is SAAADI in the germline V gene. The CDR3 loop spans 15 amino acids. CDR3 protein: CASSEQGGSGNTIYF. In DNA form, the CDR3 reads TGCGCCAGCAGTGAGCAGGGAGGCTCTGGAAACACCATATATTTT.

The V and J genes are TRBV5-1 and TRBJ2-6; TRBD1 aligns across 9 bases. The CDR3 sequence is 17 residues long. V lost 4 bases and J lost 2; bases outside the gene matches: 7. CDR1 SGHRS and CDR2 YFSETQ come from the germline V gene. CDR3 residues: CASSPRDRVTGANVLTF. Written as DNA, the CDR3 is TGCGCCAGCAGCCCCCGGGACAGGGTTACTGGGGCCAACGTCCTGACTTTC. The full variable domain, with the rest looked up from reference TRBV5-1 and TRBJ2-6, is KAGVTQTPRYLIKTRGQQVTLSCSPISGHRSVSWYQQTPGQGLQFLFEYFSETQRNKGNFPGRFSGRQFSNSRSEMNVSTLELGDSALYLCASSPRDRVTGANVLTFGAGSRLTVL.

This chain links TRBV5-1 with TRBJ1-1; tentative D call: TRBD1 (5 bases). With 4 bases removed from V and 3 bases from J, the gap between germline ends came to 13 bases. Germline CDR1 and CDR2: SGHRS and YFSETQ. This CDR3 is 14 amino acids long. The CDR3 DNA is TGCGCCAGCAGCCGTTGGGGAGGGGACACTGAAGCTTTCTTT. This sequence encodes CASSRWGGDTEAFF.

The chain has TRBV7-8 and TRBJ1-2; D is ambiguous. The CDR3 spans 14 residues. Germline loops: CDR1 SGHVS, CDR2 FQNEAQ. V lost 1 base, J lost 2 bases, and 8 bases lay in between. For the CDR3, the DNA is TGTGCCAGCAGCTTAGGCACGGGGAACTATGGCTACACCTTC. It specifies CASSLGTGNYGYTF.

The chain combines TRBV2 with TRBJ1-4, with unresolved D. The CDR3 length is 17 residues. V lost 0 bases, J lost 7 bases, and 18 bases lay in between. From germline, CDR1 is SNHLY and CDR2 FYNNEI. Here the CDR3 reads CASSEALLDVQVEKLFF. CDR3 sequence (DNA): TGTGCCAGCAGTGAAGCGCTTCTGGACGTGCAGGTTGAAAAACTGTTTTTT.

DNA for the CDR3: TGTGCCAGCAGTGATGGACGGAACTATGGCTACACCTTC. This sequence encodes CASSDGRNYGYTF. This sequence joins TRBV6-1 and TRBJ1-2; D is uncertain. The CDR3 is 13 residues long. Trimming shortened V by 3 bases and J by 2 bases, and 7 bases separated the two germline ends. CDR1 is MNHNS, CDR2 SASEGT, per germline.

The chain has TRBV4-2 and TRBJ2-5, with TRBD1 matching 8 bases. This CDR3 spans 15 amino acids. The trim removed 4 bases at V and 3 bases at J, leaving 7 bases unmatched. Germline loops: CDR1 LGHNA, CDR2 YNFKEQ. CDR3 coding DNA: TGTGCCAGCAGCCGTTCCGCAGGGGGCGAAGAGACCCAGTACTTC. It codes for CASSRSAGGEETQYF.